The next 16 T cell receptor beta chains were all read from a single sample in a study of shared clonotypes between healthy human individuals. Profiling relied on immunoSEQ multiplex PCR, and the TCRdb table lists in-frame clones only, not all of them. The sample lists about 2.3 million clones; roughly 92% were seen once. Source material: naive CD4+ T cells from PBMCs. Subset of the sample: CD45RA+ positively selected. The receptors derive from a man between 18 and 29 years old in good health. Some clones in this sample may be carry-over from other donors' samples.

V usage is TRBV5-5 and J usage is TRBJ2-7; no firm D call. The germline CDR1 and CDR2 sequences are SGHKS and YYEKEE (reference sequence). Between the trimmed V and J ends, which lost 0 bases and 2 bases, there was a span of 12 bases. The CDR3 is 15 residues long. The CDR3 DNA follows: TGTGCCAGCAGCTTGGGAATGGAGCCAACCTACGAGCAGTACTTC. It is translated as CASSLGMEPTYEQYF.

This clone showed up just a few times. The CDR3 protein is CASSYYPGDKAFF. The CDR3 bases are TGTGCCAGCAGTTACTATCCCGGGGACAAAGCTTTCTTT. The J gene is TRBJ1-1, the V gene TRBV6-6, with D possibly being TRBD1 (6 bases). In germline, CDR1 is MNHNY, CDR2 SVGAGI (reference sequence). V was trimmed by 1 base and J by 9 bases, leaving 12 bases between them. The CDR3 length is 13 residues.

The chain couples TRBV7-3 to TRBJ2-3, with 12 positions matching TRBD1. The CDR3 is 19 residues long. In germline, CDR1 is SGHTA, CDR2 FQGTGA. Losses at the gene ends were 1 base for V and 1 base for J; bases not matched to a gene: 9. The CDR3 nucleotides read TGTGCCAGCAGCTTAATGGCCGGGACAGGGGGCTTGCGCACAGATACGCAGTATTTT. Its protein is CASSLMAGTGGLRTDTQYF. The whole variable domain, remainder taken from reference TRBV7-3 and TRBJ2-3, is GAGVSQTPSNKVTEKGKYVELRCDPISGHTALYWYRQSLGQGPEFLIYFQGTGAADDSGLPNDRFFAVRPEGSVSTLKIQRTERGDSAVYLCASSLMAGTGGLRTDTQYFGPGTRLTVL.

In regard to this clone: Distinct nucleotide sequences in the sample also encode this CDR3. The J gene is TRBJ2-7, the V gene TRBV10-3, with D perhaps TRBD1 or TRBD2 (5 bases each). CDR3 length: 14 amino acids. Germline CDR1 is ENHRY and CDR2 is SYGVKD. Trimming left V 4 bases short and J 0 bases short, with 10 bases between. Here the CDR3 reads CAISGGVSSYEQYF. DNA of the CDR3: TGTGCCATCAGTGGAGGGGTCAGCTCCTACGAGCAGTACTTC.

V is TRBV27 and J is TRBJ2-7, with a possible D match to TRBD2 (5 bases). The CDR3 has 11 residues. CDR1 MNHEY and CDR2 SMNVEV come from the germline V gene (reference sequence). Trimming shortened V by 8 bases and J by 4 bases, and 9 bases separated the two germline ends. The CDR3, as DNA: TGTGCCAGCCCCCCGGGGTACGAGCAGTACTTC. It is translated as CASPPGYEQYF.

In regard to this clone: In the same sample, other DNA sequences code for this CDR3. The genes are TRBV19 and TRBJ2-3; D unclear. Germline V lookup: CDR1 LNHDA, CDR2 SQIVND (reference sequence). Trimming shortened V by 4 bases and J by 5 bases, and 4 bases separated the two germline ends. This CDR3 contains 11 residues. This chain's CDR3 is CASSTGDTQYF. The CDR3 DNA follows: TGTGCCAGTAGTACGGGAGATACGCAGTATTTT.

This clone appeared once. This sequence joins TRBV7-3 and TRBJ2-6, with D hard to call. Germline CDR1 reads SGHTA; CDR2 reads FQGTGA. This CDR3 contains 15 residues. Trimming cost V 2 bases and J 1 base, with 6 bases left between them. The CDR3 reads CASSLVHSGANVLTF. In DNA form, the CDR3 reads TGTGCCAGCAGCTTAGTCCATTCTGGGGCCAACGTCCTGACTTTC.

This clone was observed once. This sequence joins TRBV29-1 and TRBJ2-2; D gene ambiguous. Trimming removed 6 bases from V and 6 bases from J, with 14 bases in between. The length of the CDR3 is 13 residues. Looked up from germline, CDR1 is SQVTM and CDR2 is ANQGSEA. The CDR3 sequence is CSVALRWAGELFF. The CDR3 DNA sequence: TGCAGCGTCGCCCTCAGGTGGGCCGGGGAGCTGTTTTTT.

The count of this clone is one. Other DNA variants within this sample encode the same CDR3. The chain joins TRBV28 to TRBJ2-7, with D possibly matching TRBD1 (5 bases). The V and J ends lost 3 bases and 0 bases respectively, with 9 bases between them. CDR1 and CDR2 from the germline V gene are MDHEN and SYDVKM. This CDR3 is 14 amino acids long. The CDR3 loop is CASSLTDSSYEQYF. CDR3 coding DNA: TGTGCCAGCAGTTTGACCGACAGCTCCTACGAGCAGTACTTC.

The gene calls are TRBV2 and TRBJ2-5; a weak D match, TRBD2 (6 bases). CDR1 and CDR2 from the germline V gene are SNHLY and FYNNEI. This CDR3 is built from 15 residues. V was clipped by 7 bases and J by 5 bases, with 20 bases between them. As DNA, the CDR3 is TGTGCCAGCATTAATCTCGGGCGGGATGGGGAGACCCAGTACTTC. Amino acids: CASINLGRDGETQYF.

J is TRBJ2-7 and V is TRBV6-6, with TRBD1 identical over 10 bases. Trimming removed 2 bases from V and 0 bases from J; junction bases left unmatched: 4. Germline V gives CDR1 MNHNY, CDR2 SVGAGI (reference sequence). The CDR3 consists of 16 residues. CDR3 coding DNA: TGTGCCAGCAGTTACGAGAGGACAGGGGGCTCCTACGAGCAGTACTTC. It specifies CASSYERTGGSYEQYF.

V usage is TRBV18 and J usage is TRBJ2-3; maybe TRBD1 (5 bases). This CDR3 spans 14 amino acids. Trimming left V 5 bases short and J 1 base short, with 10 bases between. Germline V gives CDR1 KGHSH, CDR2 LQKENI. In DNA form, the CDR3 reads TGTGCCAGCTCAGACTTGACAGGCACAGATACGCAGTATTTT. Translating it yields CASSDLTGTDTQYF.

The CDR3 here is CASSEGAAGEKLFF. CDR3 DNA sequence: TGTGCCAGCTCAGAGGGGGCAGCGGGTGAAAAACTGTTTTTT. The chain is built from TRBV18 and TRBJ1-4; 7 nucleotides align to TRBD1. Germline-derived CDR1 and CDR2 are KGHSH and LQKENI. This CDR3 comprises 14 residues. V shed 5 bases and J 7 bases; nucleotides not matched to a gene: 7.

This clone was seen once. The V gene is TRBV7-9, the J gene TRBJ2-3; D is unclear. This CDR3 spans 15 amino acids. Between the trimmed V and J ends, which lost 5 bases and 0 bases, there was a span of 12 bases. Germline V gene sequence: CDR1 SEHNR, CDR2 FQNEAQ (reference sequence). CDR3 loop: CASSGPDRSTDTQYF. As DNA, the CDR3 is TGTGCCAGCAGCGGGCCTGACCGTAGCACAGATACGCAGTATTTT.

CDR3 amino acids: CASSVPPQGGEQYF. Here the CDR3 DNA reads TGTGCCAGCAGTGTTCCCCCACAGGGTGGCGAGCAGTACTTC. The chain couples TRBV2 to TRBJ2-7, with D possibly being TRBD1 (6 bases). Trimming left V 4 bases short and J 6 bases short, with 16 bases between. CDR1 SNHLY and CDR2 FYNNEI come from the germline V gene. The CDR3 runs 14 residues.

Only one count was recorded for this clone. The J gene is TRBJ2-7, the V gene TRBV30; no clear D. Germline V gene sequence: CDR1 GTSNPN, CDR2 SVGIG (reference sequence). Trimming removed 3 bases at V and 6 bases at J, with 9 bases between. The CDR3 is made up of 11 amino acids. The DNA of the CDR3 is TGTGCCTGGAGCTCCAGTTCCGAGCAGTACTTC. Its protein is CAWSSSSEQYF.